The sequence of this T cell receptor beta chain was determined in a study of blood T cell repertoires in COVID-19 (dated by TCRdb to between 2020 and 2021). Background for the entire study: The collaborator samples originated in the United States, Italy and Spain and spanned the acute and convalescent phases of COVID-19. The material from the prospective study consisted of cDNA or gDNA derived from T cells, B-cell-depleted T cells, or PBMCs. Subjects who had been exposed to COVID-19, were actively infected with it, or had recovered from it provided the deeply sampled blood TCRbeta repertoires that made up the dataset. The repertoires were released in a freely available public database intended as a resource for research on the immune response to SARS-CoV-2. Samples came from the ongoing ImmuneRACE study (first 160 participants) plus 1,254 subjects from 6 global collaborators. The sample metadata nearly always contained a de-identified subject ID, COVID-19 status, age in years and sex. HLA class I and class II types, where available, came from metadata supplied by the sample provider rather than from assay-based typing.

CDR3 length: 13 amino acids, cysteine to phenylalanine. Of all the DNA, just the CDR3 is kept, 39 bases in frame from base 1. The germline V gene yields SGHTS for CDR1 and YDEGEE for CDR2. Relative to germline, V is 4 bases shorter and J is 1 base shorter, with 5 bases between their ends. The immunoSEQ Assay, a bias-controlled multiplex PCR, was used to amplify TCRbeta CDR3 regions from genomic DNA. For the original study's pipeline: Within the assay, amplification of reference gene primers was used to estimate how many nucleated cells each sample contained. Sequence reads were collapsed and filtered to measure the absolute abundance of every unique TCRbeta CDR3 rearrangement. For each sample, productive Simpson clonality was calculated as the square root of Simpson's diversity index across productive rearrangements. TCRdb took this table from immuneACCESS and kept in-frame rearrangements with V and J called. Such tables lack part of the clones; where checked against another copy, unresolved V genes explain under half of the gap, and the rest is unexplained. V and J calls and clone size are those listed in that table; D and trimming were worked out from the DNA. Across this sample there are 310,000 or so clones, with around 90% seen only once. The ten largest clones add up to over 6% of the sample.

The paper as a whole reports these results and caveats: The quantity of clinical and demographic metadata differed by source and by participant and was supplied without curation.

Participants in the prospective study were aged about 18 to 95 years, lived in about two dozen United States geographic areas, and enrolled through a virtual design. Cohort assignment in the prospective study relied on participant-reported clinical history from a screening survey and a study questionnaire. For ImmuneRACE Cohort 3, a participant was defined as recovered based on two consecutive negative NP/OP PCR tests, clearance by a healthcare professional, or resolution of symptoms. Mobile phlebotomists in the prospective study collected whole blood, serum and a nasopharyngeal or oropharyngeal swab from every participant. Additional blood draws and questionnaires over an approximately two-month period could optionally be provided by prospective study participants. Before DNA extraction, prospective study blood samples were shipped either frozen or at room temperature. Concerning this clone: The clone's antigen remains unknown. No base qualities exist here, and no much larger clone lies one base off it.

The source of this sequence is a woman between 35 and 50 years old who had recovered from COVID-19. The sequenced material came from PBMCs or T cells enriched from blood (not recorded which). In this chain, TRBV5-8 is recombined with TRBJ2-2, with no confident D gene call. The nucleotide sequence is TGTGCCAGCAGCCACAGGAACACCGGGGAGCTGTTTTTT. Its translation reads: CASSHRNTGELFF.